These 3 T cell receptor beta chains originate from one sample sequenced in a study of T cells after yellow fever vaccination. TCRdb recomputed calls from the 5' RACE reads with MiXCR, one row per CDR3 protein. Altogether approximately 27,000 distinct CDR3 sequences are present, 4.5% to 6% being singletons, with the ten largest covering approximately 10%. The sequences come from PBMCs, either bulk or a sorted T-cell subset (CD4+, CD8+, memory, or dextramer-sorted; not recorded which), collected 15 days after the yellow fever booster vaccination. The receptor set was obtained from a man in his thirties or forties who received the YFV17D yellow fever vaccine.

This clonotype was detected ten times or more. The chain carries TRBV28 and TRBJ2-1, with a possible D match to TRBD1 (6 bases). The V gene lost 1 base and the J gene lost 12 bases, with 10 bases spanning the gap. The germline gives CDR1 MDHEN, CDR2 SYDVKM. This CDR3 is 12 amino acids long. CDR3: CASSLFDRTQFF. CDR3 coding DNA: TGTGCCAGCAGTTTATTTGACAGGACGCAGTTCTTC. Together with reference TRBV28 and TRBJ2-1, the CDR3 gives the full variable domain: DVKVTQSSRYLVKRTGEKVFLECVQDMDHENMFWYRQDPGLGLRLIYFSYDVKMKEKGDIPEGYSVSREKKERFSLILESASTNQTSMYLCASSLFDRTQFFGPGTRLTVL.

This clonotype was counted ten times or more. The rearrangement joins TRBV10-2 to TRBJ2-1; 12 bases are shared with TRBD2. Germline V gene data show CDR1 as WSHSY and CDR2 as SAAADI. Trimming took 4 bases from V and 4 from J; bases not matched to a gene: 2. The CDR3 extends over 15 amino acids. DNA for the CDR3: TGCGCCAGCAGTGTAGGGACTAGCGGGTACAATGAGCAGTTCTTC. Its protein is CASSVGTSGYNEQFF.

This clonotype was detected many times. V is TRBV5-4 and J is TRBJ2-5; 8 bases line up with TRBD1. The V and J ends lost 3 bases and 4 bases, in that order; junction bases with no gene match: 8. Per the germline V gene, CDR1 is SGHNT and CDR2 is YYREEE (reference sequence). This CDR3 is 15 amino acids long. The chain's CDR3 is CASSSRQGRGETQYF. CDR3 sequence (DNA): TGTGCCAGCAGCTCCAGACAGGGGCGAGGAGAGACCCAGTACTTC.